The 23 T cell receptor beta chains in this list originate from one sample, sequenced in a study of metastatic and nonmetastatic thyroid tumors. TCRdb reprocessed the PCR reads using MiXCR. The sample records under 50,000 clones, about 26% being singletons. Every patient was untreated before thyroid surgery. The sequenced sample consisted of blood. These receptors all come from a male donor with papillary thyroid cancer or a benign thyroid nodule (not recorded which). Some clones in this sample may be carry-over from other donors' samples.

This chain connects TRBV11-3 to TRBJ1-1; weak D call: TRBD1 (5 bases). Germline V gene data show CDR1 as SGHNT and CDR2 as YENEEA. There are 13 residues in the CDR3. Trimming removed 2 bases at V and 3 bases at J, with 7 bases between. The CDR3 DNA reads TGTGCCAGCAGCTTACAGGGCGACACTGAAGCTTTCTTT. Its protein product is CASSLQGDTEAFF.

The V and J genes are TRBV3-1 and TRBJ2-5; no clear D gene. This CDR3 is 14 amino acids long. V gave up 1 base and J gave up 2 bases, with 8 bases separating them. The germline CDR1 and CDR2 sequences are LGHDT and YNNKEL (reference sequence). The CDR3 spells CASSQGGPQETQYF. In nucleotides, the CDR3 is TGTGCCAGCAGCCAAGGCGGACCACAAGAGACCCAGTACTTC.

This clone has a handful of counts. This chain links TRBV18 with TRBJ1-1; D gene unclear. Germline assignment: CDR1 KGHSH and CDR2 LQKENI. Trimming shortened V by 3 bases and J by 6 bases, and 5 bases separated the two germline ends. The CDR3 contains 11 residues. Here the CDR3 DNA reads TGTGCCAGCTCACCTGGGCCTGAAGCTTTCTTT. Translating gives CASSPGPEAFF.

The chain uses TRBV5-1 and TRBJ2-2, with D maybe TRBD2 (5 bases). The V and J ends lost 2 bases and 4 bases respectively, with 9 bases between them. Germline V gene sequence: CDR1 SGHRS, CDR2 YFSETQ. The CDR3 contains 14 residues. The CDR3 nucleotides are TGCGCCAGCAGCTTAGGACTCAGCACCGGGGAGCTGTTTTTT. This translates into CASSLGLSTGELFF.

The sample holds a few counts of this clone. This may be a read error, as it is one base from a much larger clone. This chain links TRBV28 with TRBJ2-7; D not resolved. Looked up from germline, CDR1 is MDHEN and CDR2 is SYDVKM. This CDR3 is 11 amino acids long. The CDR3 spells CTSSSGWEQYF. CDR3 DNA sequence: TGTACCAGCAGTTCCGGGTGGGAGCAGTACTTC.

The chain combines TRBV4-2 with TRBJ1-1; 7 bases are shared with TRBD1. Trimming removed 4 bases from V and 7 bases from J; junction bases left unmatched: 6. Per the germline V gene, CDR1 is LGHNA and CDR2 is YNFKEQ. This CDR3 has 13 residues. The CDR3 spells CASSRGTAGEAFF. CDR3 DNA sequence: TGTGCCAGCAGCCGGGGGACAGCGGGTGAAGCTTTCTTT.

This CDR3 reads CSAERLAGYGGETQYF. Here the CDR3 DNA reads TGCAGTGCCGAAAGACTAGCGGGATATGGAGGGGAGACCCAGTACTTC. The V call is TRBV20-1, the J call TRBJ2-5, with TRBD2 matching over 11 bases. The junction had 14 bases not matched to a gene; V was cut back by 6 bases and J by 5 bases. The CDR3 runs 16 residues. Germline V lookup: CDR1 DFQATT, CDR2 SNEGSKA (reference sequence).

This clone was counted only a few times. This chain links TRBV28 with TRBJ1-4; the D is unclear. CDR1 is MDHEN, CDR2 SYDVKM, per germline. CDR3 length: 12 amino acids. V lost 6 bases to trimming and J lost 8 bases, with 10 bases between them. The CDR3 here is CASSPSGEKLFF. DNA for the CDR3: TGTGCCAGCAGCCCATCGGGGGAAAAACTGTTTTTT. Using reference TRBV28 and TRBJ1-4 for the parts outside the CDR3, the full variable domain is DVKVTQSSRYLVKRTGEKVFLECVQDMDHENMFWYRQDPGLGLRLIYFSYDVKMKEKGDIPEGYSVSREKKERFSLILESASTNQTSMYLCASSPSGEKLFFGSGTQLSVL.

By share, this clone counts as medium-sized. This chain joins TRBV28 and TRBJ1-1; D perhaps matches TRBD1 (6 bases). CDR3 size: 13 residues. V was trimmed by 10 bases and J by 1 base, leaving 13 bases between them. Germline V gene sequence: CDR1 MDHEN, CDR2 SYDVKM. As DNA, the CDR3 is TGTGCCACCTTAAACAGGGCGAACACTGAAGCTTTCTTT. Translation: CATLNRANTEAFF.

With regard to this clone: At one end the junction does not follow the germline gene, possibly because of a read error. The chain carries TRBV13 and TRBJ1-4; a possible D gene is TRBD1 (6 bases). CDR1 is PRHDT and CDR2 is FYEKMQ in the germline V gene (reference sequence). The CDR3 sequence is 16 residues long. CDR3 in amino acids: CASSVGGGTTNEKLFF. CDR3 sequence (DNA): TGTGCCAGCAGCGTAGGGGGAGGCACAACTAATGAAAAACTGTTTTTT.

This clone is labeled medium-sized. This rearrangement joins TRBV30 to TRBJ2-7; possibly TRBD1 for D (6 bases). Deletions cut 5 bases from V and 3 bases from J, with 11 bases between. CDR1 and CDR2 from the germline V gene are GTSNPN and SVGIG (reference sequence). This CDR3 is built from 12 residues. The CDR3 DNA sequence: TGTGCCTGGGCCCCACAGGGCTACGAGCAGTACTTC. Its translation: CAWAPQGYEQYF.

This clone was observed at least ten times. This chain links TRBV6-1 with TRBJ2-1, with D unclear. V was clipped by 6 bases and J by 7 bases, with 13 bases between them. The CDR3 covers 13 residues. The germline CDR1 and CDR2 sequences are MNHNS and SASEGT. CDR3 amino acids: CASSLGEGNEQFF. The CDR3 DNA reads as TGTGCCAGCAGCCTAGGTGAAGGGAATGAGCAGTTCTTC.

The chain joins TRBV19 to TRBJ1-1, with D unresolved. The CDR3 covers 13 residues. Germline lookup yields CDR1 LNHDA and CDR2 SQIVND (reference sequence). V was shortened by 3 bases and J by 7 bases, with 12 bases between the two germline ends. CDR3 region: CASSMRALSEAFF. For the CDR3, the DNA is TGTGCCAGTAGTATGAGGGCGCTTAGTGAAGCTTTCTTT.

The V gene is TRBV12-5, the J gene TRBJ1-1; a weak D match, TRBD1 (5 bases). Trimming pared 5 bases from V and 5 bases from J, leaving 15 bases between. The CDR3 spans 14 residues. Germline V gene sequence: CDR1 LGHNT, CDR2 FRNRAP. CDR3 nucleotides: TGTGCTAGTGGTGGCCGGGACCGTCGGACTGAAGCTTTCTTT. Amino acids: CASGGRDRRTEAFF. Variable domain in full (rest from reference TRBV12-5 and TRBJ1-1): DARVTQTPRHKVTEMGQEVTMRCQPILGHNTVFWYRQTMMQGLELLAYFRNRAPLDDSGMPKDRFSAEMPDATLATLKIQPSEPRDSAVYFCASGGRDRRTEAFFGQGTRLTVV.

This clone showed up just a few times. CDR3: CASSEYTDGYTF. As DNA, the CDR3 is TGCGCCAGCAGTGAGTACACCGATGGCTACACCTTC. J is TRBJ1-2 and V is TRBV10-1; D gene ambiguous. In germline, CDR1 is WNHNN, CDR2 SYGVQD (reference sequence). V was shortened by 1 base and J by 6 bases, with 6 bases between the two germline ends. The CDR3 totals 12 residues.

The V and J genes are TRBV11-1 and TRBJ2-1; 7 positions match TRBD2. The CDR3 has 15 residues. V lost 4 bases and J lost 6; bases outside the gene matches: 9. Germline V gene lookup returns CDR1 SGHAT and CDR2 FQDESV (reference sequence). CDR3 in amino acids: CASSSSGSSSNEQFF. CDR3 DNA sequence: TGTGCCAGCAGCTCTAGCGGATCTTCATCCAATGAGCAGTTCTTC.

This clone appeared a few times. The chain combines TRBV7-2 with TRBJ1-6; D unclear. Trimming removed 3 bases from V and 8 bases from J, with 5 bases in between. The CDR3 runs to 12 residues. Germline loops: CDR1 SGHTA, CDR2 FQGNSA. This CDR3 reads CASSFLYSPLHF. The CDR3 DNA is TGTGCCAGCAGCTTCCTTTATTCACCCCTCCACTTT. Full variable domain (remainder filled in from reference TRBV7-2 and TRBJ1-6): GAGVSQSPSNKVTEKGKDVELRCDPISGHTALYWYRQSLGQGLEFLIYFQGNSAPDKSGLPSDRFSAERTGGSVSTLTIQRTQQEDSAVYLCASSFLYSPLHFGNGTRLTVT.

The sample holds a few counts of this clone. The chain employs TRBV20-1 and TRBJ1-5; weak D call: TRBD1 (6 bases). This CDR3 contains 15 residues. The germline V and J ends were trimmed by 4 bases and 7 bases, with 20 bases remaining between them. CDR1 and CDR2 (germline): DFQATT, SNEGSKA (reference sequence). Here the CDR3 reads CSATPTGSPGQPQHF. The CDR3 bases are TGCAGTGCTACCCCCACAGGGTCCCCGGGGCAGCCCCAGCATTTT.

This clone came up a few times. The chain uses TRBV6-1 and TRBJ1-2; no firm D call. The CDR3 runs 14 residues. Germline CDR1 MNHNS, CDR2 SASEGT. The V and J ends lost 2 bases and 6 bases respectively, with 13 bases between them. CDR3 sequence reads: CASSEIRRTDGYTF. CDR3 coding DNA: TGTGCCAGCAGTGAAATCCGGCGTACGGATGGCTACACCTTC.

A few counts support this clone. CDR3 protein: CSVTVFLGQGYEQYF. The CDR3 DNA follows: TGCAGCGTAACTGTATTTCTGGGACAGGGATACGAGCAGTACTTC. This rearrangement joins TRBV29-1 to TRBJ2-7, with 9 bases identical to TRBD1. V lost 6 bases, J lost 4 bases, and 13 bases stayed unmatched. Germline V CDR1 and CDR2: SQVTM, ANQGSEA. The CDR3 totals 15 residues.

V and J are TRBV20-1 and TRBJ1-1; D uncertain. Germline V lookup: CDR1 DFQATT, CDR2 SNEGSKA (reference sequence). Between the trimmed V and J ends, which lost 3 bases and 1 base, there was a span of 6 bases. The CDR3 spans 12 residues. CDR3 in amino acids: CSASYWNTEAFF. In DNA form, the CDR3 reads TGCAGTGCTAGTTATTGGAACACTGAAGCTTTCTTT.

This clone was recorded many times. V and J are TRBV29-1 and TRBJ2-2; D gene unclear. CDR3 size: 13 residues. The V end lost 1 base, the J end lost 1 base, and 4 bases lay between the germline ends. Germline V lookup: CDR1 SQVTM, CDR2 ANQGSEA. The CDR3 DNA sequence: TGCAGCGTTGAAGCCGGGAACACCGGGGAGCTGTTTTTT. Its translation: CSVEAGNTGELFF.

The J gene is TRBJ2-7, the V gene TRBV20-1; D is undetermined. V was trimmed by 2 bases and J by 2 bases, leaving 7 bases between them. The CDR3 has 12 amino acids. CDR1 DFQATT and CDR2 SNEGSKA come from the germline V gene (reference sequence). The CDR3 loop is CSARSGAYEQYF. For the CDR3, the DNA is TGCAGTGCTAGAAGTGGTGCCTACGAGCAGTACTTC.